The source of this TCR beta chain is a study of OX40 agonist ivuxolimab in advanced cancers. Study summary: Dose-escalation patients suffered from hepatocellular carcinoma, melanoma, renal cell or head and neck cancer.

Generated by immunoSEQ multiplex PCR, the TCRdb table keeps only in-frame clones and is missing some. The sample carries fewer than 70,000 clones, 75% to 85% recorded once. This receptor was taken from an adult with an advanced solid tumor such as melanoma, head and neck, liver or kidney cancer. The source was CD4+ or CD8+ T cells sorted from blood, collected in a trial of the OX40 agonist ivuxolimab.

This CDR3 reads CASSPEQGALNTEAFF. Written as DNA, the CDR3 is TGTGCCAGCTCACCCGAACAGGGGGCTCTGAACACTGAAGCTTTCTTT. This chain connects TRBV18 to TRBJ1-1; 9 bases align to TRBD1. V lost 3 bases, J lost 0 bases, and 5 bases stayed unmatched. Germline V gene data show CDR1 as KGHSH and CDR2 as LQKENI. The CDR3 length is 16 residues.